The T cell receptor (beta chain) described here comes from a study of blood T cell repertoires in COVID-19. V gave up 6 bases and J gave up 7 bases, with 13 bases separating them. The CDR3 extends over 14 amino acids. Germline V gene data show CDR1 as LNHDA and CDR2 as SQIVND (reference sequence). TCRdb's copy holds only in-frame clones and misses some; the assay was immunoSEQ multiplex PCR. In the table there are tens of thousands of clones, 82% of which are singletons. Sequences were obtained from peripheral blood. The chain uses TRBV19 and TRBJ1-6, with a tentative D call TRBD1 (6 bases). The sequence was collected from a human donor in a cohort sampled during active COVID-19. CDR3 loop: CASRANRENSPLHF. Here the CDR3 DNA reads TGTGCCAGTAGAGCAAACAGGGAAAATTCACCCCTCCACTTT.